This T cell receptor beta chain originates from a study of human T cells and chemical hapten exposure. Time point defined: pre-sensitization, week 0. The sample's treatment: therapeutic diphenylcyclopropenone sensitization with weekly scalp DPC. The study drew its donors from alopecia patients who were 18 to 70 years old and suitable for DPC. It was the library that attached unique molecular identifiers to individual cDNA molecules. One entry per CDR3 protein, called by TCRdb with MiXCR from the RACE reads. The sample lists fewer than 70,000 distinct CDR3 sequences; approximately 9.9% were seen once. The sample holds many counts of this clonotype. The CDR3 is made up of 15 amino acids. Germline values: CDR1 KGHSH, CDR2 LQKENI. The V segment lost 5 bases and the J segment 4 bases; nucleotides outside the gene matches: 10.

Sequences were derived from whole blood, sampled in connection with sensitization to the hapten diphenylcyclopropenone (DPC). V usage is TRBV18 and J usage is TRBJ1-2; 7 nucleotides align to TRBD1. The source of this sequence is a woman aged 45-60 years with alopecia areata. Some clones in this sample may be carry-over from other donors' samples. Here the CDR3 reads CASSTRQGGGYGYTF. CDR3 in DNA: TGTGCCAGCTCAACCAGACAGGGAGGCGGCTATGGCTACACCTTC.